This TCR beta chain appears in the sequencing data of a study of CD4 T cells in relation to SARS-CoV-2 and coronaviruses. About the study: The restricting HLA molecule for shared crossreactive spike epitopes was mapped.

As for this clone: Its specificity is not known.

Uncultured naive and memory CD4+ T cells supplied DNA for deep TCR-beta sequencing. Assay: immunoSEQ multiplex PCR; the TCRdb copy retains only in-frame clones and omits some. Among tens of thousands of clones, roughly 90% were seen once, and the ten largest hold about 1.3%. Study results and limitations: About 65% of donors had memory CD4+ clonotypes crossrecognizing SARS-CoV-2 and common cold coronavirus spike. No crossreactivity against non-spike viral proteins was tested here.

V was cut by 0 bases and J by 1 base, with 9 bases left in between. The CDR3 covers 15 residues. CDR1 is MNHEY and CDR2 is SMNVEV in the germline V gene (reference sequence). Before the COVID-19 pandemic, during about 2010-2019, CD4+ T cells were taken from unexposed donors. This TCR was sampled from a human donor in good health. The sample was memory CD4+ T cells from PBMCs. The rearrangement uses TRBV27 and TRBJ1-1; tentative D call: TRBD1 (5 bases). The chain's CDR3 is CASSLSRQGNTEAFF. CDR3 DNA: TGTGCCAGCAGTTTATCCAGGCAGGGGAACACTGAAGCTTTCTTT.